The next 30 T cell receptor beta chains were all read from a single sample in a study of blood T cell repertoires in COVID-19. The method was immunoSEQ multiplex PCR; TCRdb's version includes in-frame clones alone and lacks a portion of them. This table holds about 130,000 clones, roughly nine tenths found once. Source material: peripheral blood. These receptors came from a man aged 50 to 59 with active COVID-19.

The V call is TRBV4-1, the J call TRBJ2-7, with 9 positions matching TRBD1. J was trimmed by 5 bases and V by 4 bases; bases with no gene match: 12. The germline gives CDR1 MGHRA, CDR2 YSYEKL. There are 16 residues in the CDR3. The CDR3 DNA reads TGCGCCAGCAGCCCAGCACCGGGACAGGGAGTCCACGAGCAGTACTTC. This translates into CASSPAPGQGVHEQYF.

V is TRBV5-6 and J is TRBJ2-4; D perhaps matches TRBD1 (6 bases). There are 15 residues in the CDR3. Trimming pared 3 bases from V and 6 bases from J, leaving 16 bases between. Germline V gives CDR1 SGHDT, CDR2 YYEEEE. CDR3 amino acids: CASSSIGTTGNIQYF. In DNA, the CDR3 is TGTGCCAGCAGCTCAATTGGGACAACCGGAAACATTCAGTACTTC.

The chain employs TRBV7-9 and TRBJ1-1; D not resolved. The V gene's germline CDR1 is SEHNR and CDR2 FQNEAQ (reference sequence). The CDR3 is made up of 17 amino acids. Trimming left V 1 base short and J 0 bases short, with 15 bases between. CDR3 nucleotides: TGTGCCAGCAGCTTAGGGCTGGCTGTGCTTCTGAACACTGAAGCTTTCTTT. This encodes CASSLGLAVLLNTEAFF.

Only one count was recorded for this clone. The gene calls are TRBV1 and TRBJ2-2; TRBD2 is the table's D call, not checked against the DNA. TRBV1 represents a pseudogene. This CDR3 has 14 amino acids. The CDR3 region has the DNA TGCACCAGCATAGCGGGAGAGGACACCGGGGAGCTGTTTTTT. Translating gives CTSIAGEDTGELFF.

CDR3 DNA sequence: TGTGCCAGCAGTCAGCAGGGAGGGAATCAGCCCCAGCATTTT. It encodes CASSQQGGNQPQHF. The chain employs TRBV27 and TRBJ1-5, with a tentative D call TRBD1 (5 bases). The CDR3 totals 14 residues. V was cut by 5 bases and J by 4 bases, with 12 bases left in between. Germline CDR1 and CDR2: MNHEY and SMNVEV (reference sequence).

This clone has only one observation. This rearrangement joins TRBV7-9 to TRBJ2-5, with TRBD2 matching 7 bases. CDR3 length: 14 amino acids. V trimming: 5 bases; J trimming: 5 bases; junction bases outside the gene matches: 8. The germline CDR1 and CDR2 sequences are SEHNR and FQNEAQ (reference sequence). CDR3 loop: CASSRSGLGETQYF. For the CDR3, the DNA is TGTGCCAGCAGCCGTAGCGGGCTCGGGGAGACCCAGTACTTC.

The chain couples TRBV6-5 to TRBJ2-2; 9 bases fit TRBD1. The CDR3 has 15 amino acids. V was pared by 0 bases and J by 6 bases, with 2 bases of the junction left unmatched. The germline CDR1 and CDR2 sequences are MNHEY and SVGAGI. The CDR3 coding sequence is TGTGCCAGCAGTTACTCACGACAGGGGGCCGGGGAGCTGTTTTTT. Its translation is CASSYSRQGAGELFF.

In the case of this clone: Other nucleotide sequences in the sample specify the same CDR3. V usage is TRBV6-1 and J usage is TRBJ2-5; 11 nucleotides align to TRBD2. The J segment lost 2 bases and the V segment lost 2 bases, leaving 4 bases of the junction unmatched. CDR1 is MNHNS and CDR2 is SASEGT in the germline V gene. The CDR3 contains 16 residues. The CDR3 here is CASSEFTSGGQETQYF. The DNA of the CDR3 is TGTGCCAGCAGTGAATTTACTAGCGGGGGTCAAGAGACCCAGTACTTC.

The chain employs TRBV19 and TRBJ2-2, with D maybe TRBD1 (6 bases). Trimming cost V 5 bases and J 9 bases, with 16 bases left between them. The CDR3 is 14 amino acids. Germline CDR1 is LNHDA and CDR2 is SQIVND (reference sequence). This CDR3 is CASSPEERGRELFF. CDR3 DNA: TGTGCCAGTAGTCCCGAAGAGAGGGGGAGGGAGCTGTTTTTT.

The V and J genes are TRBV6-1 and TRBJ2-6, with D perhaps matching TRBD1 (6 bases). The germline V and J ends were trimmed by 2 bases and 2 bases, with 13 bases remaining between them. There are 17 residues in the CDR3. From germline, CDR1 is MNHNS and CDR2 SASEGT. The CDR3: CASSENLNRAGANVLTF. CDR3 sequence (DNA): TGTGCCAGCAGTGAAAACTTGAACAGGGCTGGGGCCAACGTCCTGACTTTC.

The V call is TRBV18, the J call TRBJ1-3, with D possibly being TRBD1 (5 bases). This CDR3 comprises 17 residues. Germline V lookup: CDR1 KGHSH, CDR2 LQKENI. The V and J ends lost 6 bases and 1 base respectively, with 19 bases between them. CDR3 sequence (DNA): TGTGCCAGCTCGCCCCAGGCGAACTCAGGGTCTGGAAACACCATATATTTT. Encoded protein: CASSPQANSGSGNTIYF.

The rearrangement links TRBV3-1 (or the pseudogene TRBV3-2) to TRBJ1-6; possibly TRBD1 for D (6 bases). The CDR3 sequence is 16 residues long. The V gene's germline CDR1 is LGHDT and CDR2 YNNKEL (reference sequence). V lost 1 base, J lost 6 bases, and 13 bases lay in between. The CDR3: CASSQAGQQTNSPLHF. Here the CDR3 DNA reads TGTGCCAGCAGCCAAGCTGGACAGCAGACTAATTCACCCCTCCACTTT.

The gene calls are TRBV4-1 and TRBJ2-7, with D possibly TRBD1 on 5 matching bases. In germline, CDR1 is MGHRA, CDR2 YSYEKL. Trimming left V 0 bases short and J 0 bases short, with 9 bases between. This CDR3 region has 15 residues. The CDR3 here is CASSQEGRPSYEQYF. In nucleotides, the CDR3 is TGCGCCAGCAGCCAAGAGGGGCGGCCCTCCTACGAGCAGTACTTC.

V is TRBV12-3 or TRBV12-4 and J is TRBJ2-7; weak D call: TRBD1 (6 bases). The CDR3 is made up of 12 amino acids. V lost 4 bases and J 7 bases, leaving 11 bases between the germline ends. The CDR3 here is CASSYRVGEQYV. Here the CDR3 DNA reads TGTGCCAGCAGTTACAGGGTTGGGGAGCAGTACGTC.

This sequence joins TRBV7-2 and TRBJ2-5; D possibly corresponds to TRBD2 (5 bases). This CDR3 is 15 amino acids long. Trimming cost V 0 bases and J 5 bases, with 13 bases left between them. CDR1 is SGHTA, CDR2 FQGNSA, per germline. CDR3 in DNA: TGTGCCAGCAGCTTAGCGCGGGCGAAAGGGGAGACCCAGTACTTC. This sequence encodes CASSLARAKGETQYF.

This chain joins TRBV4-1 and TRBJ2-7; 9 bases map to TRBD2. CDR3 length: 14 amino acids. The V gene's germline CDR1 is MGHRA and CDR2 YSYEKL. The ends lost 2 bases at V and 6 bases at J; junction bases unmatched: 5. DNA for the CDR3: TGCGCCAGCAGCCAACCGGGACTAGCCTCCGAGCAGTACGTC. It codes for CASSQPGLASEQYV.

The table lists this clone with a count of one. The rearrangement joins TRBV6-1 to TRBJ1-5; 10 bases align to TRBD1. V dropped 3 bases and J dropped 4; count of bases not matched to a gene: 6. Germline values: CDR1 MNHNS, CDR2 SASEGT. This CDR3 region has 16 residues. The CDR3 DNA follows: TGTGCCAGCAGTGAGAGACAGGGGGCGAAGAATCAGCCCCAGCATTTT. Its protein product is CASSERQGAKNQPQHF.

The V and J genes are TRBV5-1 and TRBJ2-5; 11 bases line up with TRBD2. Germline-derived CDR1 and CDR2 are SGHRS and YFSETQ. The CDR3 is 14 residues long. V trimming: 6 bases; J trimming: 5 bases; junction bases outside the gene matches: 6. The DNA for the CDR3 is TGCGCCAGCATAGCGGGGGGGCCGAGTGAGACCCAGTACTTC. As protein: CASIAGGPSETQYF.

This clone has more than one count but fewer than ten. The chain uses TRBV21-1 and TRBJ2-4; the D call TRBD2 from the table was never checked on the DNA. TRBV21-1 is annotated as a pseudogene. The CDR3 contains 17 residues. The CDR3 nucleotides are TGTGCCAGCAGCAAATATAGAGGGAGAGTTGACAAAAACATTCAGTACTTC. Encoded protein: CASSKYRGRVDKNIQYF.

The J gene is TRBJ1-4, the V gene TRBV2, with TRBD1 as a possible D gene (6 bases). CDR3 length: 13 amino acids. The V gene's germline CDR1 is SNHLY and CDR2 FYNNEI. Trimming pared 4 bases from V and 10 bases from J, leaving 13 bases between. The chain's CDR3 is CASSATLGGKLFF. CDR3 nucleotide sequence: TGTGCCAGCAGTGCCACTTTAGGGGGAAAACTGTTTTTT.

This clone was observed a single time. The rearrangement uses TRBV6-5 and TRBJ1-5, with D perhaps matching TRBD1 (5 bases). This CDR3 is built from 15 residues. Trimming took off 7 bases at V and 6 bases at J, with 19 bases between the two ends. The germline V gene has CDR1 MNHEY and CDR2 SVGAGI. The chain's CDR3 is CASNPGRGDRQPQHF. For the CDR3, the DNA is TGTGCCAGCAACCCAGGACGGGGGGACCGTCAGCCCCAGCATTTT.

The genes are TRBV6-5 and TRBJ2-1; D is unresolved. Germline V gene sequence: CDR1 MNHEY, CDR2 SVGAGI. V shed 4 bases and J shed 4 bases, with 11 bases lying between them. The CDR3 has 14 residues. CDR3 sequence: CASSSNRRYNEQFF. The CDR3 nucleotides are TGTGCCAGCAGTTCAAACAGACGGTACAATGAGCAGTTCTTC.

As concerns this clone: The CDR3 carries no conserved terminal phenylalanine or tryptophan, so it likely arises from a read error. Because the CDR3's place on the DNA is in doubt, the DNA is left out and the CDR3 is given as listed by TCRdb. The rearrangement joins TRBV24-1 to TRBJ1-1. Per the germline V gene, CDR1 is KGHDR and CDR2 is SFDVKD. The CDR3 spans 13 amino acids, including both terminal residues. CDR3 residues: CATSPGGGGAQVL.

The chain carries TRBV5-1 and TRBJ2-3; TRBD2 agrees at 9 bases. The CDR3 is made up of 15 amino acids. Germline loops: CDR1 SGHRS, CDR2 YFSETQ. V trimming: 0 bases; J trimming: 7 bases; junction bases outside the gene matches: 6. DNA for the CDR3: TGCGCCAGCAGCTTGGCCGGGACTAGCCCTAATACGCAGTATTTT. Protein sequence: CASSLAGTSPNTQYF.

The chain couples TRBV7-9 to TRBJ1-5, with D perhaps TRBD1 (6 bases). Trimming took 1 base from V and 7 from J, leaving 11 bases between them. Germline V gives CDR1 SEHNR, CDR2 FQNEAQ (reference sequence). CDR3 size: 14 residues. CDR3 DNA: TGTGCCAGCAGCTTAGAGGCAGGGGCACAGCCCCAGCATTTT. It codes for CASSLEAGAQPQHF.

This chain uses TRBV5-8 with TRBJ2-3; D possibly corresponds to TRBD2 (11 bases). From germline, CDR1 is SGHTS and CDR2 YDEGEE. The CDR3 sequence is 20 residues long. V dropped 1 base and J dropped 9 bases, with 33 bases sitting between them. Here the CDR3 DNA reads TGTGCCAGCAGCTTGATGACAGGGGGCTCCCCCGGGACTAGCGGAAAAACGCAGTATTTT. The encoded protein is CASSLMTGGSPGTSGKTQYF.

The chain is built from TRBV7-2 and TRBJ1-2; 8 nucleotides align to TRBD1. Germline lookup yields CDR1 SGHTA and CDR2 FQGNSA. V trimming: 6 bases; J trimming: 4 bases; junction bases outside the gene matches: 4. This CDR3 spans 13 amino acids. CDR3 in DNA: TGTGCCAGCAGTTCAGACAGGGGCTATGGCTACACCTTC. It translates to CASSSDRGYGYTF.

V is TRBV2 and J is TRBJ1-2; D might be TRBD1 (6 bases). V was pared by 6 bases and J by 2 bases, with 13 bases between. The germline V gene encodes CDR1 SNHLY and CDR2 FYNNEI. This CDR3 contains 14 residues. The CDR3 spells CASSGQSGNYGYTF. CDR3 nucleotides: TGTGCCAGCAGCGGACAGTCCGGAAACTATGGCTACACCTTC.

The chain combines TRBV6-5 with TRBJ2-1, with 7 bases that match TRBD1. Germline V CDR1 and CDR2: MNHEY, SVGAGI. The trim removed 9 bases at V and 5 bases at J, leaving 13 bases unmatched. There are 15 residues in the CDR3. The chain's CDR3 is CASKTVTGYHNEQFF. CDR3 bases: TGTGCCAGTAAAACGGTGACAGGGTACCACAATGAGCAGTTCTTC.

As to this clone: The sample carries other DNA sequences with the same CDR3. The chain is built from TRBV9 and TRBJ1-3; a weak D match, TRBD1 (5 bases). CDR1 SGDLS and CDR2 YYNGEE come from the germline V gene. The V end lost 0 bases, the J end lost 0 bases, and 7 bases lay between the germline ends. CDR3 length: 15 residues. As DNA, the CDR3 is TGTGCCAGCAGCGTAGGGGGCAACTCTGGAAACACCATATATTTT. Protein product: CASSVGGNSGNTIYF.